This TCR beta chain was identified in a study of T cells in Graves' hyperthyroidism and ophthalmopathy. The TCR beta CDR3 regions underwent amplification using RNA transcripts as the source. The study used the HTBI primer set for a first-round RT-PCR of the TCR CDR3. One entry per CDR3 protein results from TCRdb running MiXCR on the multiplex PCR reads. The profile covers 300,000 to 450,000 distinct CDR3 sequences, with roughly 14% appearing a single time and roughly 25% taken by the ten largest. Germline-derived CDR1 and CDR2 are PRHDT and FYEKMQ (reference sequence). The V end lost 3 bases, the J end lost 8 bases, and 13 bases lay between the germline ends. The CDR3 extends over 14 amino acids. In its sample, this clonotype was seen a few times.

The chain employs TRBV13 and TRBJ1-4, with unresolved D. The receptor was isolated from a woman aged 18-30 years with Graves' hyperthyroidism that later progressed to Graves' ophthalmopathy. Material: blood. CDR3 nucleotides: TGTGCCAGCAGCTTGATGAACAGCGGGGAAAAACTGTTTTTT. Protein sequence: CASSLMNSGEKLFF.